This entry lists 9 T cell receptor beta chains sequenced from one sample in a study of blood T cell repertoires in COVID-19. Some clones are missing from TCRdb's copy, which holds only in-frame ones; the method was immunoSEQ multiplex PCR. The profile covers approximately 170,000 clones, with 86% appearing a single time and 4% taken by the ten largest. The sequencing sample was made of peripheral blood. Receptor source: a woman in her 70s with acute or convalescent COVID-19.

This chain uses TRBV4-3 with TRBJ2-4; tentatively, D is TRBD2 (5 bases). The CDR3 runs 16 residues. The V gene lost 0 bases and the J gene lost 3 bases, with 12 bases spanning the gap. The germline CDR1 and CDR2 sequences are LGHNA and YSLEER. For the CDR3, the DNA is TGCGCCAGCAGCCAAGATGTCCACGGGAACAAAAACATTCAGTACTTC. Amino acid sequence: CASSQDVHGNKNIQYF.

In its sample, this clone was seen once. The rearrangement joins TRBV7-9 to TRBJ2-1; possible D gene TRBD2, 5 bases. The CDR3 sequence is 14 residues long. With 5 bases removed from V and 4 bases from J, the gap between germline ends came to 12 bases. Germline V gives CDR1 SEHNR, CDR2 FQNEAQ (reference sequence). The CDR3 region is CASSPRDIYNEQFF. In DNA form, the CDR3 reads TGTGCCAGCAGCCCCCGGGATATATACAATGAGCAGTTCTTC.

The V and J genes are TRBV4-2 and TRBJ1-1; 9 nucleotides match TRBD1. The germline CDR1 and CDR2 sequences are LGHNA and YNFKEQ. CDR3 length: 18 amino acids. V trimming: 0 bases; J trimming: 3 bases; junction bases outside the gene matches: 11. The CDR3 coding sequence is TGTGCCAGCAGCCAAGAAGGCTGGGGACAGGGTAGCGACACTGAAGCTTTCTTT. It yields the protein CASSQEGWGQGSDTEAFF.

This clone is a singleton in its sample. The chain couples TRBV28 to TRBJ1-5; 12 bases map to TRBD1. The germline V gene encodes CDR1 MDHEN and CDR2 SYDVKM. The CDR3 spans 16 residues. The ends lost 5 bases at V and 4 bases at J; junction bases unmatched: 6. The CDR3 nucleotides read TGTGCCAGCAGTAGGGGACAGGGGGCGGGTAATCAGCCCCAGCATTTT. It codes for CASSRGQGAGNQPQHF. The variable domain in full, completed from reference TRBV28 and TRBJ1-5, reads DVKVTQSSRYLVKRTGEKVFLECVQDMDHENMFWYRQDPGLGLRLIYFSYDVKMKEKGDIPEGYSVSREKKERFSLILESASTNQTSMYLCASSRGQGAGNQPQHFGDGTRLSIL.

The genes are TRBV11-3 and TRBJ2-2; D unresolved. Germline V lookup: CDR1 SGHNT, CDR2 YENEEA. The CDR3 is 14 amino acids. V was cut by 4 bases and J by 4 bases, with 10 bases left in between. The CDR3 DNA is TGTGCCAGCAGCTCGCGACTTAGCACCGGGGAGCTGTTTTTT. Encoded protein: CASSSRLSTGELFF. The full variable domain, with the rest looked up from reference TRBV11-3 and TRBJ2-2, is EAGVVQSPRYKIIEKKQPVAFWCNPISGHNTLYWYLQNLGQGPELLIRYENEEAVDDSQLPKDRFSAERLKGVDSTLKIQPAELGDSAVYLCASSSRLSTGELFFGEGSRLTVL.

This clone was counted once. This chain links TRBV27 with TRBJ2-3; D gene unclear. The V end lost 8 bases, the J end lost 1 base, and 4 bases lay between the germline ends. The CDR3 contains 11 residues. The V gene's germline CDR1 is MNHEY and CDR2 SMNVEV (reference sequence). CDR3 in amino acids: CASGRTDTQYF. The DNA for the CDR3 is TGTGCCAGCGGCCGCACAGATACGCAGTATTTT.

This clone has just one count. The chain is built from TRBV5-1 and TRBJ2-7; 9 bases align to TRBD1. J gave up 2 bases and V 4 bases, and 10 bases lay outside the gene matches. The CDR3 length is 16 residues. Germline values: CDR1 SGHRS, CDR2 YFSETQ. CDR3 sequence reads: CASSRTPGQGTYEQYF. For the CDR3, the DNA is TGCGCCAGCAGCCGGACTCCGGGACAGGGAACCTACGAGCAGTACTTC. Drawing the rest from reference TRBV5-1 and TRBJ2-7, the complete variable domain is KAGVTQTPRYLIKTRGQQVTLSCSPISGHRSVSWYQQTPGQGLQFLFEYFSETQRNKGNFPGRFSGRQFSNSRSEMNVSTLELGDSALYLCASSRTPGQGTYEQYFGPGTRLTVT.

This clone was picked up a small number of times. The chain has TRBV28 and TRBJ1-1, with TRBD1 identical over 9 bases. The V gene's germline CDR1 is MDHEN and CDR2 SYDVKM. V trimming: 8 bases; J trimming: 10 bases; junction bases outside the gene matches: 17. This CDR3 comprises 15 residues. CDR3 residues: CASEEGNNRGLRAFF. CDR3 bases: TGTGCCAGCGAGGAGGGCAATAACAGGGGGCTAAGAGCTTTCTTT.

The chain carries TRBV4-3 and TRBJ1-6; the D is unclear. This CDR3 has 14 amino acids. The V end lost 3 bases, the J end lost 8 bases, and 11 bases lay between the germline ends. In germline, CDR1 is LGHNA, CDR2 YSLEER. CDR3: CASSQDGRDSPLHF. DNA for the CDR3: TGCGCCAGCAGCCAGGACGGGAGGGATTCACCCCTCCACTTT.